The 26 T cell receptor beta chains reported below all come from one sample, sequenced in a study of blood T cell repertoires in COVID-19. Profiling relied on immunoSEQ multiplex PCR, and the TCRdb table lists in-frame clones only, not all of them. The sample lists fewer than 500,000 clones; nearly 90% were seen once. Material for sequencing was PBMCs or T cells enriched from blood (not recorded which). These receptors originate from a woman under 30 with acute COVID-19.

V and J are TRBV25-1 and TRBJ2-2; tentatively, D is TRBD1 (6 bases). Germline V gives CDR1 MGHDK, CDR2 SYGVNS. The CDR3 loop spans 14 amino acids. Trimming took off 5 bases at V and 3 bases at J, with 10 bases between the two ends. The CDR3 bases are TGTGCCAGCAGTAAAACAGGGTACACCGGGGAGCTGTTTTTT. As protein: CASSKTGYTGELFF.

The rearrangement joins TRBV21-1 to TRBJ2-3; the table's D call, TRBD2, has no DNA check behind it. TRBV21-1 is given as a pseudogene. The CDR3 is 22 amino acids. Here the CDR3 reads CASSKALVWGLAVLYSTDTQYF. The CDR3 DNA sequence: TGTGCCAGCAGCAAAGCGCTTGTTTGGGGACTAGCGGTATTATATAGCACAGATACGCAGTATTTT.

The V call is TRBV7-2, the J call TRBJ2-3; maybe TRBD1 (6 bases). Germline-derived CDR1 and CDR2 are SGHTA and FQGNSA. The CDR3 consists of 12 residues. The germline V and J ends were trimmed by 5 bases and 9 bases, with 12 bases remaining between them. This CDR3 reads CASSPAGETQYF. CDR3 nucleotide sequence: TGTGCCAGCAGCCCCGCAGGGGAAACGCAGTATTTT.

This chain uses TRBV4-1 with TRBJ1-5, with D possibly being TRBD1 (5 bases). The CDR3 covers 13 residues. Germline CDR1 MGHRA, CDR2 YSYEKL. V lost 5 bases, J lost 9 bases, and 14 bases lay in between. CDR3 in DNA: TGCGCCAGCAGCAATACAGGCCTCGGGCCCCAGCATTTT. Translating it yields CASSNTGLGPQHF.

This rearrangement joins TRBV28 to TRBJ1-6; 9 bases are a match to TRBD1. The CDR3 length is 14 residues. The J segment lost 7 bases and the V segment lost 5 bases, leaving 3 bases of the junction unmatched. Germline-derived CDR1 and CDR2 are MDHEN and SYDVKM. The CDR3 DNA reads TGTGCCAGCAGTACAGGGGGCAGGAATTCACCCCTCCACTTT. Its translation is CASSTGGRNSPLHF. Supplemented by reference TRBV28 and TRBJ1-6, the full variable domain reads DVKVTQSSRYLVKRTGEKVFLECVQDMDHENMFWYRQDPGLGLRLIYFSYDVKMKEKGDIPEGYSVSREKKERFSLILESASTNQTSMYLCASSTGGRNSPLHFGNGTRLTVT.

V gene TRBV5-1 combines with J gene TRBJ2-1, with D possibly being TRBD1 (6 bases). The germline gives CDR1 SGHRS, CDR2 YFSETQ. This CDR3 has 16 amino acids. Trimming cost V 3 bases and J 3 bases, with 16 bases left between them. CDR3 region: CASSSTMTGGYNEQFF. CDR3 sequence (DNA): TGCGCCAGCAGCTCGACGATGACAGGCGGCTACAATGAGCAGTTCTTC.

This clone has just a few counts. The chain combines TRBV3-1 (or the pseudogene TRBV3-2) with TRBJ1-5, with D perhaps matching TRBD1 (6 bases). The germline V gene encodes CDR1 LGHDT and CDR2 YNNKEL (reference sequence). The length of the CDR3 is 14 residues. V lost 1 base and J lost 5, with 9 bases in between. The CDR3 DNA is TGTGCCAGCAGCCAAGGAGGGGGGGATCAGCCCCAGCATTTT. This translates into CASSQGGGDQPQHF.

The chain uses TRBV18 and TRBJ1-5, with 8 bases that match TRBD1. The CDR3 sequence is 13 residues long. The J segment lost 5 bases and the V segment lost 6 bases, leaving 3 bases of the junction unmatched. Germline CDR1 KGHSH, CDR2 LQKENI. CDR3 nucleotides: TGTGCCAGCTCGTGGACAGGGCATCAGCCCCAGCATTTT. This translates into CASSWTGHQPQHF.

The CDR3 bases are TGTGCCAGCAGACGGGACAGTTACACAGATACGCAGTATTTT. It translates to CASRRDSYTDTQYF. The chain links TRBV27 to TRBJ2-3; 7 bases map to TRBD1. Germline V CDR1 and CDR2: MNHEY, SMNVEV (reference sequence). V shed 6 bases, J shed 2 bases, and the junction held 5 bases outside the gene matches. The CDR3 is 14 amino acids.

The J gene is TRBJ1-1, the V gene TRBV11-2, with 10 bases aligning to TRBD1. From germline, CDR1 is SGHAT and CDR2 FQNNGV. With 5 bases clipped from V and 4 bases from J, the junction kept 7 bases outside the gene matches. This CDR3 contains 15 residues. The CDR3 DNA sequence: TGTGCCAGCAGCCCCACGACAGGGGGCTTCACTGAAGCTTTCTTT. Translating gives CASSPTTGGFTEAFF.

V and J are TRBV7-2 and TRBJ1-5; no clear D. V gave up 6 bases and J gave up 2 bases, with 11 bases separating them. This CDR3 contains 14 residues. Germline-derived CDR1 and CDR2 are SGHTA and FQGNSA. CDR3 sequence: CASSTGRGNQPQHF. In DNA, the CDR3 is TGTGCCAGCAGTACCGGGAGGGGCAATCAGCCCCAGCATTTT.

The chain combines TRBV18 with TRBJ2-2; 10 positions match TRBD2. The CDR3 sequence is 18 residues long. The germline gives CDR1 KGHSH, CDR2 LQKENI. Trimming at V came to 3 bases and at J to 4 bases, leaving 11 bases not matched to a gene. The CDR3 DNA reads as TGTGCCAGCTCACCCGCTAATAGCGGGAGGAGGGGCACCGGGGAGCTGTTTTTT. It codes for CASSPANSGRRGTGELFF.

The rearrangement links TRBV18 to TRBJ2-7; 11 nucleotides align to TRBD1. Germline CDR1 and CDR2: KGHSH and LQKENI. This CDR3 comprises 15 residues. V lost 3 bases, J lost 2 bases, and 3 bases stayed unmatched. The CDR3 reads CASSPPGQGAYEQYF. The CDR3 nucleotides are TGTGCCAGCTCACCTCCGGGACAGGGGGCCTACGAGCAGTACTTC.

The gene calls are TRBV23-1 and TRBJ2-3; no clear D. TRBV23-1 has ORF status, its function being uncertain. Trimming left V 2 bases short and J 3 bases short, with 3 bases between. The CDR3 loop spans 12 amino acids. The CDR3 region has the DNA TGCGCCAGCAGTCAAACTACAGATACGCAGTATTTT. Encoded protein: CASSQTTDTQYF.

The chain joins TRBV19 to TRBJ1-1; TRBD1 might be the D (5 bases). V shed 3 bases and J shed 3 bases, with 11 bases lying between them. Germline-derived CDR1 and CDR2 are LNHDA and SQIVND (reference sequence). The CDR3 consists of 14 residues. CDR3 protein: CASSMGGGYTEAFF. The CDR3, as DNA: TGTGCCAGTAGTATGGGGGGTGGGTACACTGAAGCTTTCTTT.

The sample holds a few counts of this clone. The chain uses TRBV7-2 and TRBJ2-5; 8 nucleotides match TRBD2. The CDR3 contains 12 residues. Germline V lookup: CDR1 SGHTA, CDR2 FQGNSA. V lost 9 bases, J lost 1 base, and 1 base stayed unmatched. The CDR3 DNA reads as TGTGCCAGTGGGACTAGCCAAGAGACCCAGTACTTC. This translates into CASGTSQETQYF.

CDR3 sequence reads: CASSLGWGLADTYNEQFF. DNA of the CDR3: TGTGCCAGCAGCTTGGGCTGGGGACTAGCGGATACCTACAATGAGCAGTTCTTC. The genes are TRBV5-8 and TRBJ2-1; 11 bases match TRBD2. The CDR3 length is 18 residues. The J segment lost 2 bases and the V segment lost 0 bases, leaving 7 bases of the junction unmatched. The germline CDR1 and CDR2 sequences are SGHTS and YDEGEE.

To note about this clone: Other DNA sequences in this specimen translate into the identical CDR3. The rearrangement links TRBV7-2 to TRBJ2-7; D unresolved. Trimming left V 4 bases short and J 0 bases short, with 10 bases between. The germline gives CDR1 SGHTA, CDR2 FQGNSA. CDR3 length equals 14 residues. CDR3 DNA sequence: TGTGCCAGCAGCTCATCAGGTAACTCCTACGAGCAGTACTTC. Its protein is CASSSSGNSYEQYF.

The V gene is TRBV27, the J gene TRBJ1-2, with D perhaps TRBD1 (6 bases). The CDR3 runs to 12 residues. Per germline, CDR1 MNHEY and CDR2 SMNVEV (reference sequence). V was clipped by 6 bases and J by 4 bases, with 9 bases between them. CDR3 loop: CASSRGSYGYTF. The CDR3 DNA sequence: TGTGCCAGCAGCAGGGGTTCCTATGGCTACACCTTC.

V and J are TRBV12-3 or TRBV12-4 and TRBJ2-1; D unresolved. V was cut by 1 base and J by 8 bases, with 3 bases left in between. This CDR3 spans 11 amino acids. The CDR3 loop reads CASSLVYEQFF. CDR3 bases: TGTGCCAGCAGTTTAGTCTATGAGCAGTTCTTC.

This clone was seen more than once but under ten times. The chain employs TRBV4-1 and TRBJ1-5; perhaps TRBD1 as D (5 bases). Germline assignment: CDR1 MGHRA and CDR2 YSYEKL. Trimming took 4 bases from V and 3 from J, leaving 13 bases between them. CDR3 length: 15 amino acids. CDR3 region: CASSPVDSPNQPQHF. DNA of the CDR3: TGCGCCAGCAGCCCCGTCGACAGTCCCAATCAGCCCCAGCATTTT.

The V gene is TRBV4-1, the J gene TRBJ2-7, with TRBD1 matching 9 bases. V shed 5 bases, J shed 6 bases, and the junction held 8 bases outside the gene matches. The CDR3 is 14 residues long. Germline CDR1 and CDR2: MGHRA and YSYEKL. CDR3 DNA: TGCGCCAGCAGCATACAGGGGGCAGAAGGCGAGCAGTACTTC. It is translated as CASSIQGAEGEQYF.

This clone showed up just once. The rearrangement uses TRBV7-2 and TRBJ2-3; 10 positions agree with TRBD1. The length of the CDR3 is 15 residues. Germline lookup yields CDR1 SGHTA and CDR2 FQGNSA. Losses at the gene ends were 5 bases for V and 3 bases for J; bases not matched to a gene: 5. Here the CDR3 DNA reads TGTGCCAGCAGCACCGACAGGGGGCGGACAGATACGCAGTATTTT. Translating gives CASSTDRGRTDTQYF.

V gene TRBV24-1 combines with J gene TRBJ2-1, with 16 bases identical to TRBD2. In germline, CDR1 is KGHDR, CDR2 SFDVKD. This CDR3 is built from 18 residues. Losses at the gene ends were 6 bases for V and 4 bases for J; bases not matched to a gene: 8. The CDR3 reads CATSSGTSGRDLYNEQFF. In nucleotides, the CDR3 is TGTGCCACCAGTTCCGGGACTAGCGGGAGGGACCTGTACAATGAGCAGTTCTTC.

This sequence joins TRBV7-3 and TRBJ1-1, with D possibly being TRBD1 (5 bases). The CDR3 loop spans 15 amino acids. Trimming removed 3 bases at V and 3 bases at J, with 14 bases between. Per germline, CDR1 SGHTA and CDR2 FQGTGA. The CDR3 loop is CASSLFTRGDTEAFF. The CDR3 nucleotides read TGTGCCAGCAGCTTGTTCACCCGGGGGGACACTGAAGCTTTCTTT. The whole variable domain, remainder taken from reference TRBV7-3 and TRBJ1-1, is GAGVSQTPSNKVTEKGKYVELRCDPISGHTALYWYRQSLGQGPEFLIYFQGTGAADDSGLPNDRFFAVRPEGSVSTLKIQRTERGDSAVYLCASSLFTRGDTEAFFGQGTRLTVV.

The chain links TRBV18 to TRBJ1-5, with D possibly being TRBD1 (6 bases). V was trimmed by 2 bases and J by 0 bases, leaving 8 bases between them. There are 15 residues in the CDR3. Germline V gene lookup returns CDR1 KGHSH and CDR2 LQKENI. The DNA of the CDR3 is TGTGCCAGCTCACCAACAGGGAGTAGCAATCAGCCCCAGCATTTT. Translating it yields CASSPTGSSNQPQHF.